This T cell receptor beta chain was recorded in a study of CD8 T cells in ankylosing spondylitis. This clonotype was picked up many times. From the 5' RACE reads, TCRdb called clonotypes with MiXCR, one entry per CDR3 protein. The sample carries 150,000 to 200,000 distinct CDR3 sequences, about a third recorded once. The sequence came from a male donor with ankylosing spondylitis. The sequenced material came from synovial fluid, either unsorted or a sorted T cell fraction (not recorded which).

In DNA, the CDR3 is TGTGCCAGCAGCTTAGCAACGAGAGGCTACACCTTC. It specifies CASSLATRGYTF. V and J are TRBV7-9 and TRBJ1-2, with D uncertain. Germline CDR1 is SEHNR and CDR2 is FQNEAQ (reference sequence). V dropped 0 bases and J dropped 8 bases, with 7 bases sitting between them. This CDR3 is built from 12 residues. The full variable domain, with the rest looked up from reference TRBV7-9 and TRBJ1-2, is DTGVSQNPRHKITKRGQNVTFRCDPISEHNRLYWYRQTLGQGPEFLTYFQNEAQLEKSRLLSDRFSAERPKGSFSTLEIQRTEQGDSAMYLCASSLATRGYTFGSGTRLTVV.